This T cell receptor (beta chain) emerged from a study of cytomegalovirus exposure and HLA in healthy donors. Study results and caveats: Most sequenced TCRs were rare (though some public TCRs occurred in many donors). Near-uniform donor sequencing depth was presumed by presence/absence analyses.

A remark on this clone: Its target is not known.

It was with 60 Vbeta and 13 Jbeta primers that the PCR ran. The data were produced by immunoSEQ multiplex PCR, yet TCRdb's version contains in-frame clones alone and is incomplete. The sample gives around 190,000 clones, around 75% of which show up once; 3% to 4% is in the top ten. This CDR3 is 16 amino acids long. Per germline, CDR1 LNHDA and CDR2 SQIVND (reference sequence). Trimming removed 9 bases at V and 0 bases at J, with 20 bases between. Specimen: PBMCs. The chain links TRBV19 to TRBJ1-1; no clear D gene. This TCR derives from a woman between 25 and 40 years old in good health and CMV-seropositive. The CDR3 region has the DNA TGTGCCAGCAGCCGTAATGCACAGCTTTTGAACACTGAAGCTTTCTTT. It specifies CASSRNAQLLNTEAFF.